The clone carrying this T cell receptor (beta chain) has only a few counts. The antigen remains undetermined. The data stem from a study of post-analysis software for immune sequencing data. Whole-study findings and limits: Significantly decreased normalized Chao1 diversity was recorded for multiple sclerosis patients relative to controls. Relative to controls, patients had 4 or 5 TRBV segments at higher frequency, with TRBV5-6, TRBV5-1 and TRBV20-1 among these. Samples sharing a preparation batch grouped tightly together when assessed by F measure.

This CDR3 region has 13 residues. Germline values: CDR1 SGHRS, CDR2 YFSETQ. J gave up 5 bases and V 5 bases, and 6 bases lay outside the gene matches. Sequencing libraries made from TCR beta cDNA carried unique molecular identifiers. Roughly 0.5 million cDNA molecules were obtained from roughly 1.1 to 9.2 million T cells. TCRdb itself ran the PCR reads through MiXCR, one entry per CDR3 protein. The sample yields roughly 870,000 distinct CDR3 sequences, about 57% seen once. The sequence came from a girl aged 5-17 years with multiple sclerosis. The material sequenced was blood. The chain links TRBV5-1 to TRBJ2-7; 8 bases are a match to TRBD1. CDR3 coding DNA: TGCGCCAGCAGGGTGACAGGGGTCCACGAGCAGTACTTC. It yields the protein CASRVTGVHEQYF.